The 16 T cell receptor beta chains reported below all come from one sample, sequenced in a study of radiotherapy plus CTLA-4 blockade in lung cancer. Assay used: immunoSEQ multiplex PCR; TCRdb lists only in-frame clones, some missing. The table has about 110,000 clones, more than 75% seen once. Sequences were derived from peripheral blood, sampled from a patient treated with radiotherapy plus ipilimumab. These receptors all come from a human donor with non-small cell lung cancer that progressed on radiotherapy plus ipilimumab. Some clones in this sample may be carry-over from other donors' samples.

This chain links TRBV19 with TRBJ2-3, with D possibly being TRBD2 (6 bases). CDR3 length equals 15 residues. Germline loops: CDR1 LNHDA, CDR2 SQIVND (reference sequence). The V and J ends lost 3 bases and 2 bases respectively, with 12 bases between them. The CDR3 loop reads CASSMGGYNTDTQYF. CDR3 DNA sequence: TGTGCCAGTAGTATGGGAGGATATAACACAGATACGCAGTATTTT.

The rearrangement links TRBV5-6 to TRBJ2-3, with TRBD2 identical over 11 bases. Germline CDR1 reads SGHDT; CDR2 reads YYEEEE. This CDR3 has 17 amino acids. V lost 0 bases and J lost 5; bases outside the gene matches: 8. The CDR3 bases are TGTGCCAGCAGCTTGGTGCTAGCGGGGGGCCTTGGAGATACGCAGTATTTT. It is translated as CASSLVLAGGLGDTQYF.

V usage is TRBV7-8 and J usage is TRBJ1-6; D may be TRBD1 (6 bases). Germline lookup yields CDR1 SGHVS and CDR2 FQNEAQ. The CDR3 covers 17 residues. V lost 5 bases and J 0 bases, leaving 14 bases between the germline ends. The CDR3 reads CASSLNRESSYNSPLHF. The DNA for the CDR3 is TGTGCCAGCAGCCTTAACAGGGAGAGCTCCTATAATTCACCCCTCCACTTT.

The chain combines TRBV6-1 with TRBJ2-3; either TRBD1 or TRBD2 may supply D (5 bases each). This CDR3 contains 17 residues. V was pared by 3 bases and J by 2 bases, with 18 bases between. Germline V gene data show CDR1 as MNHNS and CDR2 as SASEGT. This CDR3 reads CASSEAGRQGYTDTQYF. The CDR3 nucleotides are TGTGCCAGCAGTGAGGCGGGTCGGCAGGGATACACAGATACGCAGTATTTT.

The chain employs TRBV7-2 and TRBJ2-5; 7 nucleotides line up with TRBD1. CDR3 size: 14 residues. J was trimmed by 5 bases and V by 5 bases; bases with no gene match: 8. Germline lookup yields CDR1 SGHTA and CDR2 FQGNSA. The DNA for the CDR3 is TGTGCCAGCAGCACCAATAGGGGGCGCGAGACCCAGTACTTC. Its protein is CASSTNRGRETQYF.

This CDR3 is CASMPATQKMESGNTIYF. DNA for the CDR3: TGTGCCAGCATGCCAGCAACTCAAAAGATGGAGTCTGGAAACACCATATATTTT. The chain combines TRBV2 with TRBJ1-3; D ambiguous. V dropped 7 bases and J dropped 1 base, with 23 bases sitting between them. Germline CDR1 and CDR2: SNHLY and FYNNEI. This CDR3 region has 18 residues.

The CDR3 sequence: CASSLSTGYEQFF. In DNA form, the CDR3 reads TGCGCCAGCAGCTTGTCAACAGGGTATGAGCAGTTCTTC. This chain connects TRBV5-1 to TRBJ2-1, with a weak D call TRBD1 (6 bases). In germline, CDR1 is SGHRS, CDR2 YFSETQ. The CDR3 sequence is 13 residues long. V lost 1 base and J 8 bases, leaving 10 bases between the germline ends.

This clone came up a few times. V and J are TRBV2 and TRBJ2-5; TRBD1 or TRBD2 may be the D gene (5 bases each). The germline V gene encodes CDR1 SNHLY and CDR2 FYNNEI. The ends were cut back, 6 bases at V and 5 bases at J, with 13 bases in the middle. This CDR3 comprises 13 residues. Written as DNA, the CDR3 is TGTGCCAGCAGGGGGACGGTTGGGGAGACCCAGTACTTC. As protein: CASRGTVGETQYF.

Only one count was recorded for this clone. This rearrangement joins TRBV13 to TRBJ2-3; no firm D call. V was clipped by 4 bases and J by 0 bases, with 5 bases between them. Germline lookup yields CDR1 PRHDT and CDR2 FYEKMQ (reference sequence). This CDR3 is built from 13 residues. Here the CDR3 reads CASSSISTDTQYF. In DNA, the CDR3 is TGTGCCAGCAGCTCGATTAGCACAGATACGCAGTATTTT.

The chain combines TRBV5-1 with TRBJ2-3; TRBD2 might be the D (6 bases). V dropped 4 bases and J dropped 3 bases, with 12 bases sitting between them. The CDR3 runs to 14 residues. Looked up from germline, CDR1 is SGHRS and CDR2 is YFSETQ. CDR3 loop: CASSLGRGTDTQYF. CDR3 coding DNA: TGCGCCAGCAGCCTCGGTCGGGGGACAGATACGCAGTATTTT. Variable domain in full (rest from reference TRBV5-1 and TRBJ2-3): KAGVTQTPRYLIKTRGQQVTLSCSPISGHRSVSWYQQTPGQGLQFLFEYFSETQRNKGNFPGRFSGRQFSNSRSEMNVSTLELGDSALYLCASSLGRGTDTQYFGPGTRLTVL.

The V and J genes are TRBV30 and TRBJ2-5; D uncertain. From germline, CDR1 is GTSNPN and CDR2 SVGIG (reference sequence). The V end lost 4 bases, the J end lost 4 bases, and 10 bases lay between the germline ends. The CDR3 consists of 12 residues. CDR3 coding DNA: TGTGCCTGGACAGGAGTGGGAGAGACCCAGTACTTC. This translates into CAWTGVGETQYF.

The chain employs TRBV11-2 and TRBJ1-1; D is ambiguous. CDR3 size: 11 residues. From germline, CDR1 is SGHAT and CDR2 FQNNGV. Trimming took 1 base from V and 11 from J, leaving 8 bases between them. For the CDR3, the DNA is TGTGCCAGCAGCTTAGGGGCATCGGCTTTCTTT. Its protein is CASSLGASAFF.

The sample holds a few counts of this clone. The J gene is TRBJ1-3, the V gene TRBV19, with 8 bases fitting TRBD1. V gave up 7 bases and J gave up 10 bases; unmatched junction bases: 9. There are 13 residues in the CDR3. Looked up from germline, CDR1 is LNHDA and CDR2 is SQIVND (reference sequence). The CDR3 sequence: CASTDRGPSTIYF. In DNA, the CDR3 is TGTGCCAGTACCGACAGGGGCCCATCAACCATATATTTT.

The chain combines TRBV7-2 with TRBJ1-2; the match to TRBD1 covers 10 bases. Germline assignment: CDR1 SGHTA and CDR2 FQGNSA. The CDR3 totals 12 residues. Germline trimming cut 5 bases from V and 8 bases from J; bases unmatched to any gene: 2. CDR3 loop: CASSRQGAGYTF. The CDR3 region has the DNA TGTGCCAGCAGCAGACAGGGGGCGGGCTACACCTTC.

The chain employs TRBV10-3 and TRBJ1-2; TRBD1 agrees at 10 bases. V was pared by 7 bases and J by 3 bases, with 11 bases of the junction left unmatched. Germline CDR1 is ENHRY and CDR2 is SYGVKD. The CDR3 has 16 amino acids. The CDR3 sequence is CAITPRQGAGDYGYTF. As DNA, the CDR3 is TGTGCCATCACTCCCCGACAGGGGGCCGGGGACTATGGCTACACCTTC.

The chain is built from TRBV7-2 and TRBJ2-3; the D is unclear. The germline CDR1 and CDR2 sequences are SGHTA and FQGNSA. This CDR3 comprises 14 residues. V dropped 1 base and J dropped 3 bases, with 8 bases sitting between them. The CDR3 protein is CASSLGYATDTQYF. CDR3 nucleotides: TGTGCCAGCAGCTTAGGGTACGCGACAGATACGCAGTATTTT.